This T cell receptor beta chain was found in a study of blood T cells in healthy people across ages. Overall study: The template switching approach captured approximately one barcoded beta molecule for every two T cells.

Primers used in a second PCR of roughly 6 to 12 cycles were a sample-barcoded 5' primer and a J-beta primer mix. TCRdb re-analysed the 5' RACE reads in MiXCR, keeping a single row per CDR3 protein. The sample includes roughly 1.7 million distinct CDR3 sequences, almost 35% of them seen just once. Remarks on this clonotype: What it binds is unknown. At one boundary the junction diverges from the germline segment, which might be a read error.

The CDR3 consists of 15 residues. Regarding the study as a whole: Across the age range, TCR beta diversity per million T cells fell in a roughly linear way. It was the long-lived donors that had more naive CD4+ cells and higher diversity than aged donors.

The rearrangement joins TRBV12-3 or TRBV12-4 to TRBJ2-5; D is possibly TRBD1 or TRBD2 (5 bases each). This receptor was taken from a woman in her twenties or thirties in good health. The sequenced material came from blood. CDR3 in DNA: TGTGTCAGCATGCGCTCAACAGGCTACCGGGGTGAGCAGTACTTC. It codes for CVSMRSTGYRGEQYF.